Reported below is one T cell receptor (beta chain). What it recognizes is unknown. Within the sample, other DNA sequences also encode this same CDR3. The primer mix had 60 Vbeta and 13 Jbeta primers. Data came from immunoSEQ multiplex PCR; TCRdb stores just in-frame clones and leaves some out. The data show approximately 150,000 clones, 75% to 80% seen once. The data were obtained in a study of cytomegalovirus exposure and HLA in healthy donors. Turning to the study itself: Of some 410 genotyped donors, roughly 81% grouped in the Caucasian-associated ancestry cluster. Study-wide findings and caveats: Investigators reported approximately 150 TCR beta chains as tied to cytomegalovirus. Most TCR sequences were uncommon, yet certain public TCRs appeared in many donors.

The CDR3 consists of 15 residues. The trim removed 3 bases at V and 1 base at J, leaving 1 base unmatched. The germline V gene has CDR1 SGHNT and CDR2 YYREEE (reference sequence). The TCR sequence derives from a male donor in good health and CMV-seronegative. Sequencing was done on a sample of PBMCs. The genes are TRBV5-4 and TRBJ2-1; 10 bases are a match to TRBD2. In DNA, the CDR3 is TGTGCCAGCAGCTCGACTAGCGGGTCCTACAATGAGCAGTTCTTC. Amino acids: CASSSTSGSYNEQFF.